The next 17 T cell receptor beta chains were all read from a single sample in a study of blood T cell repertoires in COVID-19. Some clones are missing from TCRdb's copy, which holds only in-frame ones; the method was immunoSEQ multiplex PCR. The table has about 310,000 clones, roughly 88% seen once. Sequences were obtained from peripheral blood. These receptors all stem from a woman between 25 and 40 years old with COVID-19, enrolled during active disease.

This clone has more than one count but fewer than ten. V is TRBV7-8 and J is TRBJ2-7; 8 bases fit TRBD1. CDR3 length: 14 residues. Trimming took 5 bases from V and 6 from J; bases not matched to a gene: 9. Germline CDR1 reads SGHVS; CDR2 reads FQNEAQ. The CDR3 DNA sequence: TGTGCCAGCAGCCCGGGACAGGCCTTGAGCGAGCAGTACTTC. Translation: CASSPGQALSEQYF.

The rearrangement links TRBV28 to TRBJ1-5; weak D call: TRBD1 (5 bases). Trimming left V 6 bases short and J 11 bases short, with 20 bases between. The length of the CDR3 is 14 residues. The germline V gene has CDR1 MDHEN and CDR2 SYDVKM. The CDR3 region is CASSLQVGLLAQHF. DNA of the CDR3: TGTGCCAGCAGCCTACAGGTTGGCCTTTTAGCCCAGCATTTT.

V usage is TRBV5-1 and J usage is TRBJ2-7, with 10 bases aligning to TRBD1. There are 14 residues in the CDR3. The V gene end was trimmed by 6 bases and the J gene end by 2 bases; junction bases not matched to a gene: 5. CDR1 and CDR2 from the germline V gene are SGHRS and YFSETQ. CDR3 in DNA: TGCGCCAGCAACATCGGACAGGGGGCCTACGAGCAGTACTTC. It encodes CASNIGQGAYEQYF.

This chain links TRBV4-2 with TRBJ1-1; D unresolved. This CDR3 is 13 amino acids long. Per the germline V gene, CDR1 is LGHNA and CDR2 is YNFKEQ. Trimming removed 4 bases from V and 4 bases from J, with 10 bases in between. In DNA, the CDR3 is TGTGCCAGCAGCCCCGAGAGAGGCACTGAAGCTTTCTTT. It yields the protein CASSPERGTEAFF.

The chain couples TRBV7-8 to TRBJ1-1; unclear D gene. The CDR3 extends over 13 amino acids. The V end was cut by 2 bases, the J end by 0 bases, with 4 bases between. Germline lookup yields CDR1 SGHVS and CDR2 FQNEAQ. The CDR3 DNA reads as TGTGCCAGCAGCTTATCCGTGAACACTGAAGCTTTCTTT. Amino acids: CASSLSVNTEAFF.

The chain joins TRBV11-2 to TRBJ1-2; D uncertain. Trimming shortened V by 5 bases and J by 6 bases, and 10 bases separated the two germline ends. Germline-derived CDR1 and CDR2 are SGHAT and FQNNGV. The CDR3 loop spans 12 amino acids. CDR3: CASSLGLNGYTF. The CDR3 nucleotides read TGTGCCAGCAGCCTAGGACTAAATGGCTACACCTTC. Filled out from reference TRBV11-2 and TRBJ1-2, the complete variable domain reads EAGVAQSPRYKIIEKRQSVAFWCNPISGHATLYWYQQILGQGPKLLIQFQNNGVVDDSQLPKDRFSAERLKGVDSTLKIQPAKLEDSAVYLCASSLGLNGYTFGSGTRLTVV.

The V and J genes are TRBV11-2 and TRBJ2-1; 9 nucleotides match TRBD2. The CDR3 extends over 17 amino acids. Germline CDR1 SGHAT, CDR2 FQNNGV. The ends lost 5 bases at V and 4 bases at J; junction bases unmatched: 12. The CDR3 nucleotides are TGTGCCAGCAGCCCGCAGGGCCTTCTAGCGGGGTACAATGAGCAGTTCTTC. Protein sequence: CASSPQGLLAGYNEQFF.

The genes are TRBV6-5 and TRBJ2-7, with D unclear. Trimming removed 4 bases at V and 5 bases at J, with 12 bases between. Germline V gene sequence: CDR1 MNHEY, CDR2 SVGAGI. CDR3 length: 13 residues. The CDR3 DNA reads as TGTGCCAGCAGTTCCCCCTTAGCCCACGAGCAGTACTTC. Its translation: CASSSPLAHEQYF.

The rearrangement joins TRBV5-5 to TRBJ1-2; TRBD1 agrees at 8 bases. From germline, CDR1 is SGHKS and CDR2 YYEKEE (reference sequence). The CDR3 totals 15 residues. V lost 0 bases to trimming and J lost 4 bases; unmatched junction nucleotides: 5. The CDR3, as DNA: TGTGCCAGCAGCTTGGAGACAGGGGCCCCCTATGGCTACACCTTC. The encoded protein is CASSLETGAPYGYTF.

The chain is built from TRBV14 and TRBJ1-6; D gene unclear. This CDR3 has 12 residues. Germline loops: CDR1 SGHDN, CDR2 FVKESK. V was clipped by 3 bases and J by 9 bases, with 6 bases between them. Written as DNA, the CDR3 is TGTGCCAGCAGCCATGAGGTTTCACCCCTCCACTTT. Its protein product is CASSHEVSPLHF. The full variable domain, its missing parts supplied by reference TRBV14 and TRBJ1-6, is EAGVTQFPSHSVIEKGQTVTLRCDPISGHDNLYWYRRVMGKEIKFLLHFVKESKQDESGMPNNRFLAERTGGTYSTLKVQPAELEDSGVYFCASSHEVSPLHFGNGTRLTVT.

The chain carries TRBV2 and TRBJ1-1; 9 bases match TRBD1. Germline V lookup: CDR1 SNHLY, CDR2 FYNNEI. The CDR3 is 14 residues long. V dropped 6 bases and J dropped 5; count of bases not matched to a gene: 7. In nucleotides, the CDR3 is TGTGCCAGCAGCCTGGACAGGGGTAATACTGAAGCTTTCTTT. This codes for CASSLDRGNTEAFF.

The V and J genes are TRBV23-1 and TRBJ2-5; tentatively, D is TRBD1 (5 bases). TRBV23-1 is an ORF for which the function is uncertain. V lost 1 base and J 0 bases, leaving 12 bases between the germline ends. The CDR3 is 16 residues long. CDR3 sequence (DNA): TGCGCCAGCAGTCAATTTAAGGAGACAGACCAAGAGACCCAGTACTTC. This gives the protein CASSQFKETDQETQYF.

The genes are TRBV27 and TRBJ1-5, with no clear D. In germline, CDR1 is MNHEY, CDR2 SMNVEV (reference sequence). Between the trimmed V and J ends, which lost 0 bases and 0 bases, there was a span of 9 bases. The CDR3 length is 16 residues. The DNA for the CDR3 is TGTGCCAGCAGTTTATCGGCGGAGATTAGCAATCAGCCCCAGCATTTT. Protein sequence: CASSLSAEISNQPQHF.

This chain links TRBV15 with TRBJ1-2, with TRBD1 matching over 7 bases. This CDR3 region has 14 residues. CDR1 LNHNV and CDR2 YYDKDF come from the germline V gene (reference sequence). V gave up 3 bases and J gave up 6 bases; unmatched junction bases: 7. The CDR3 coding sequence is TGTGCCACCAGCAGGGAAAGGACAGGACATGGCTACACCTTC. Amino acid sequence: CATSRERTGHGYTF.

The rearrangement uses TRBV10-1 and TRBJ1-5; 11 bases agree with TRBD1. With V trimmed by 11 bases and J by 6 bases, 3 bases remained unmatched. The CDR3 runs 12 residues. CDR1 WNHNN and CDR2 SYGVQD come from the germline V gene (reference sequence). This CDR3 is CAGTGGIQPQHF. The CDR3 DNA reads TGCGCCGGGACAGGGGGTATTCAGCCCCAGCATTTT.

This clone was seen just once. CDR3 protein: CASREGLAGWGEETQYF. The CDR3 nucleotides are TGTGCCAGCAGAGAGGGACTAGCGGGTTGGGGAGAAGAGACCCAGTACTTC. The chain combines TRBV5-6 with TRBJ2-5, with TRBD2 identical over 12 bases. This CDR3 region has 17 residues. Germline CDR1 is SGHDT and CDR2 is YYEEEE. The V and J ends lost 5 bases and 3 bases, in that order; junction bases with no gene match: 11.

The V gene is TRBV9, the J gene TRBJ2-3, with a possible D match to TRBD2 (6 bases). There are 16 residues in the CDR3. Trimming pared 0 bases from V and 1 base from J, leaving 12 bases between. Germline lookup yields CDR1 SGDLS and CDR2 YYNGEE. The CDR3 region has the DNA TGTGCCAGCAGCGTAGAAGCGGGCCGCCGCACAGATACGCAGTATTTT. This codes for CASSVEAGRRTDTQYF.